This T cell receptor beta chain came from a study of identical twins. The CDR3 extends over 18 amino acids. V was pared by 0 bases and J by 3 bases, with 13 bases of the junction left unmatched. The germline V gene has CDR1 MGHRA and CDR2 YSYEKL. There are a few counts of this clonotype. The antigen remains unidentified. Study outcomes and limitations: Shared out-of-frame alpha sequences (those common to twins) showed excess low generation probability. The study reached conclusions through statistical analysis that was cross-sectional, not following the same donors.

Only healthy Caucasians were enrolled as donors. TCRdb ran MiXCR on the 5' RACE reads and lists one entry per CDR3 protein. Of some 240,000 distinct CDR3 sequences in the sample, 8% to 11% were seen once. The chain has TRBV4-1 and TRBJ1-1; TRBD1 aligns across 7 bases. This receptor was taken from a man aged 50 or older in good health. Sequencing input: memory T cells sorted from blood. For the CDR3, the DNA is TGCGCCAGCAGCCAAGAGCCCGGCAGGGGGAGGGGAGACACTGAAGCTTTCTTT. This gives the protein CASSQEPGRGRGDTEAFF.